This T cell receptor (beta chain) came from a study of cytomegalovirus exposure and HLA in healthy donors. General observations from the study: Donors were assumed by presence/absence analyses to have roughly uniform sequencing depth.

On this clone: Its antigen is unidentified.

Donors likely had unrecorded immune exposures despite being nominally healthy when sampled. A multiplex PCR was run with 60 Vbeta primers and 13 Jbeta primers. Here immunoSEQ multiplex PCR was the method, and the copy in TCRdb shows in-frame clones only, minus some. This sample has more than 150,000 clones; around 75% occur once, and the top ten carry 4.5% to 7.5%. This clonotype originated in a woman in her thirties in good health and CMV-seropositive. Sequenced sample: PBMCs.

CDR3 sequence (DNA): TGCGCCAGCAGCCCCAGGGGGCCAGGGCAGCCCCAGCATTTT. Its translation: CASSPRGPGQPQHF. The V call is TRBV5-1, the J call TRBJ1-5; TRBD1 matches 8 bases. The CDR3 consists of 14 residues. J lost 7 bases, V lost 4 bases, and 7 bases had no gene match. Germline V CDR1 and CDR2: SGHRS, YFSETQ.